These 27 T cell receptor beta chains were all obtained from the same sample, sequenced in a study of T cells after yellow fever vaccination. TCRdb reprocessed the 5' RACE reads via MiXCR and lists one record per CDR3 protein. The top ten clones hold more than 12% of a sample with 610,000 or so distinct CDR3 sequences, about 12% of them seen once. The sample in question was PBMCs, obtained on the day of the yellow fever booster vaccination. Receptor source: a man aged 25 to 40 who received the YFV17D yellow fever vaccine.

This chain uses TRBV7-2 with TRBJ2-1; 9 positions match TRBD1. This CDR3 region has 17 residues. Germline V gene sequence: CDR1 SGHTA, CDR2 FQGNSA. The V segment lost 4 bases and the J segment 8 bases; nucleotides outside the gene matches: 15. The CDR3 DNA sequence: TGTGCCAGCAGCTGGAGGTTCCCGGGACAGGGAACCGATGAGCAGTTCTTC. Residues: CASSWRFPGQGTDEQFF. The full variable domain, rest sourced from reference TRBV7-2 and TRBJ2-1, is GAGVSQSPSNKVTEKGKDVELRCDPISGHTALYWYRQSLGQGLEFLIYFQGNSAPDKSGLPSDRFSAERTGGSVSTLTIQRTQQEDSAVYLCASSWRFPGQGTDEQFFGPGTRLTVL.

The chain uses TRBV6-2 or TRBV6-3 and TRBJ2-1; 11 bases align to TRBD2. V trimming: 9 bases; J trimming: 10 bases; junction bases outside the gene matches: 11. The CDR3 covers 14 residues. Germline assignment: CDR1 MNHEY and CDR2 SVGEGT. CDR3: CARSIAGGPGEQFF. CDR3 sequence (DNA): TGTGCCAGATCCATAGCGGGAGGGCCGGGGGAGCAGTTCTTC.

The J gene is TRBJ1-1, the V gene TRBV5-5, with 7 bases fitting TRBD1. The J segment lost 2 bases and the V segment lost 0 bases, leaving 7 bases of the junction unmatched. This CDR3 contains 16 residues. The germline V gene has CDR1 SGHKS and CDR2 YYEKEE (reference sequence). The DNA for the CDR3 is TGTGCCAGCAGCTTGGTGGAGGGGGCAGTAAACACTGAAGCTTTCTTT. It encodes CASSLVEGAVNTEAFF.

This clonotype has a handful of counts. The chain joins TRBV6-5 to TRBJ2-2; no clear D. The CDR3 covers 15 residues. Germline-derived CDR1 and CDR2 are MNHEY and SVGAGI. Trimming removed 4 bases at V and 2 bases at J, with 11 bases between. The CDR3 loop is CASSWVDGNTGELFF. The CDR3 DNA reads as TGTGCCAGCAGTTGGGTGGATGGAAACACCGGGGAGCTGTTTTTT.

The chain is built from TRBV20-1 and TRBJ1-5; 9 nucleotides line up with TRBD1. This CDR3 comprises 13 residues. V dropped 4 bases and J dropped 4; count of bases not matched to a gene: 2. Germline V CDR1 and CDR2: DFQATT, SNEGSKA (reference sequence). The CDR3 here is CSAKGTGNQPQHF. In nucleotides, the CDR3 is TGCAGTGCTAAAGGGACAGGGAATCAGCCCCAGCATTTT.

The CDR3 coding sequence is TGTGCCAGCAGCCTCCGGACTAGCGGGACCTCCTACGAGCAGTACTTC. Translated: CASSLRTSGTSYEQYF. V usage is TRBV7-2 and J usage is TRBJ2-7; 12 bases agree with TRBD2. The CDR3 sequence is 16 residues long. V shed 5 bases and J 0 bases; nucleotides not matched to a gene: 5. Germline assignment: CDR1 SGHTA and CDR2 FQGNSA. The variable domain in full, completed from reference TRBV7-2 and TRBJ2-7, reads GAGVSQSPSNKVTEKGKDVELRCDPISGHTALYWYRQSLGQGLEFLIYFQGNSAPDKSGLPSDRFSAERTGGSVSTLTIQRTQQEDSAVYLCASSLRTSGTSYEQYFGPGTRLTVT.

The chain carries TRBV20-1 and TRBJ1-1; 9 bases match TRBD1. The J segment lost 5 bases and the V segment lost 3 bases, leaving 10 bases of the junction unmatched. CDR3 length: 15 residues. Per the germline V gene, CDR1 is DFQATT and CDR2 is SNEGSKA (reference sequence). As DNA, the CDR3 is TGCAGTGCTAGGGGCGGGACAGGGCCTCAGACTGAAGCTTTCTTT. As protein: CSARGGTGPQTEAFF.

This clonotype was recorded at least ten times. The chain is built from TRBV28 and TRBJ1-6; no definite D call. This CDR3 region has 11 residues. Germline-derived CDR1 and CDR2 are MDHEN and SYDVKM. Trimming left V 3 bases short and J 9 bases short, with 3 bases between. The CDR3 sequence is CASSFSSPLHF. The CDR3 bases are TGTGCCAGCAGTTTTAGTTCACCCCTCCACTTT.

This clonotype was counted a few times. The chain employs TRBV20-1 and TRBJ2-3; D may be TRBD2 (6 bases). Germline CDR1 and CDR2: DFQATT and SNEGSKA (reference sequence). The CDR3 runs 14 residues. The V end was cut by 6 bases, the J end by 3 bases, with 16 bases between. CDR3: CSAPSRDWTDTQYF. In DNA form, the CDR3 reads TGCAGTGCCCCATCGCGGGATTGGACAGATACGCAGTATTTT.

This clonotype was seen repeatedly, ten times or more. This sequence joins TRBV20-1 and TRBJ2-1; D is unresolved. This CDR3 comprises 10 residues. The V end lost 0 bases, the J end lost 11 bases, and 5 bases lay between the germline ends. Germline lookup yields CDR1 DFQATT and CDR2 SNEGSKA (reference sequence). The CDR3 loop is CSARDEQQFF. The CDR3 DNA reads as TGCAGTGCTAGAGACGAGCAGCAGTTCTTC.

There are many counts of this clonotype. V and J are TRBV5-1 and TRBJ2-7; 9 nucleotides agree with TRBD1. J lost 3 bases, V lost 4 bases, and 5 bases had no gene match. This CDR3 has 14 amino acids. In germline, CDR1 is SGHRS, CDR2 YFSETQ. The CDR3, as DNA: TGCGCCAGCAGCACCACGACAGGGGGCTACGAGCAGTACTTC. Translated, it gives CASSTTTGGYEQYF.

This clonotype was seen more than once but under ten times. The chain joins TRBV9 to TRBJ2-2, with TRBD2 as a possible D gene (5 bases). V lost 0 bases and J lost 8, with 14 bases in between. The CDR3 is 15 amino acids. Germline V lookup: CDR1 SGDLS, CDR2 YYNGEE. CDR3 sequence reads: CASSVDGNWVGELFF. For the CDR3, the DNA is TGTGCCAGCAGCGTAGACGGGAATTGGGTTGGGGAGCTGTTTTTT.

The rearrangement uses TRBV5-1 and TRBJ1-1, with D maybe TRBD1 (6 bases). Trimming cost V 3 bases and J 1 base, with 13 bases left between them. The CDR3 contains 15 residues. Germline V gene lookup returns CDR1 SGHRS and CDR2 YFSETQ. The CDR3 coding sequence is TGCGCCAGCAGCTGGGAGGGGGGATGGAACACTGAAGCTTTCTTT. This encodes CASSWEGGWNTEAFF.

J is TRBJ2-3 and V is TRBV5-4; 8 bases agree with TRBD1. After removal of 3 bases from V and 6 bases from J, the junction contained 6 bases not matched to a gene. The CDR3 spans 14 residues. The germline CDR1 and CDR2 sequences are SGHNT and YYREEE (reference sequence). CDR3 nucleotides: TGTGCCAGCAGCTCGTCAGGGGGCTGGGATACGCAGTATTTT. Its translation: CASSSSGGWDTQYF.

The chain recombines TRBV27 with TRBJ2-3, with D perhaps TRBD2 (5 bases). CDR1 MNHEY and CDR2 SMNVEV come from the germline V gene (reference sequence). V lost 9 bases to trimming and J lost 6 bases, with 16 bases between them. The CDR3 length is 13 residues. This CDR3 is CASMRPGGDTQYF. CDR3 DNA: TGTGCCAGTATGAGACCGGGCGGGGATACGCAGTATTTT.

The V call is TRBV18, the J call TRBJ2-1, with D perhaps TRBD1 (5 bases). The CDR3 has 15 amino acids. V lost 2 bases and J 0 bases, leaving 8 bases between the germline ends. In germline, CDR1 is KGHSH, CDR2 LQKENI. The CDR3, as DNA: TGTGCCAGCTCACCAAGGACAAACTCCTACAATGAGCAGTTCTTC. Translation: CASSPRTNSYNEQFF.

V and J are TRBV30 and TRBJ2-7; D not certain. Per germline, CDR1 GTSNPN and CDR2 SVGIG (reference sequence). Trimming cost V 0 bases and J 2 bases, with 2 bases left between them. This CDR3 is 11 amino acids long. In DNA, the CDR3 is TGTGCCTGGAGTGTTACCTACGAGCAGTACTTC. Translation gives CAWSVTYEQYF. The full variable domain, rest sourced from reference TRBV30 and TRBJ2-7, is SQTIHQWPATLVQPVGSPLSLECTVEGTSNPNLYWYRQAAGRGLQLLFYSVGIGQISSEVPQNLSASRPQDRQFILSSKKLLLSDSGFYLCAWSVTYEQYFGPGTRLTVT.

With regard to this clonotype: An end of the junction differs from the germline gene, which may be a read error. The rearrangement uses TRBV20-1 and TRBJ1-6; 11 positions agree with TRBD1. The CDR3 sequence is 11 residues long. Germline V gene sequence: CDR1 DFQATT, CDR2 SNEGSKA (reference sequence). The CDR3 DNA reads TGCAGTGCCCTAATCGGGGACAGGGGGATATTT. It translates to CSALIGDRGIF.

This clonotype turned up a few times. The chain couples TRBV7-2 to TRBJ2-2, with D unclear. This CDR3 has 14 residues. CDR1 and CDR2 from the germline V gene are SGHTA and FQGNSA. With 6 bases removed from V and 2 bases from J, the gap between germline ends came to 10 bases. CDR3 region: CASRATPNTGELFF. The CDR3 DNA reads TGTGCCAGCAGGGCCACGCCTAACACCGGGGAGCTGTTTTTT. The variable domain in full, with the rest retrieved from reference TRBV7-2 and TRBJ2-2, is GAGVSQSPSNKVTEKGKDVELRCDPISGHTALYWYRQSLGQGLEFLIYFQGNSAPDKSGLPSDRFSAERTGGSVSTLTIQRTQQEDSAVYLCASRATPNTGELFFGEGSRLTVL.

The chain combines TRBV19 with TRBJ2-7, with D perhaps TRBD1 (6 bases). V gave up 4 bases and J gave up 4 bases, with 11 bases separating them. Germline lookup yields CDR1 LNHDA and CDR2 SQIVND (reference sequence). CDR3 length: 13 amino acids. The CDR3 here is CASSNSRGYEQYF. The CDR3 coding sequence is TGTGCCAGTAGTAACTCGAGGGGGTACGAGCAGTACTTC. The complete variable domain, with remaining parts taken from reference TRBV19 and TRBJ2-7, reads DGGITQSPKYLFRKEGQNVTLSCEQNLNHDAMYWYRQDPGQGLRLIYYSQIVNDFQKGDIAEGYSVSREKKESFPLTVTSAQKNPTAFYLCASSNSRGYEQYFGPGTRLTVT.

This chain links TRBV7-9 with TRBJ2-2; a weak D match, TRBD1 (6 bases). The CDR3 totals 14 residues. Trimming removed 7 bases from V and 9 bases from J, with 18 bases in between. Germline CDR1 SEHNR, CDR2 FQNEAQ (reference sequence). The CDR3 DNA reads TGTGCCAGCACCCCGGGGACACCGGCGAGGGAGCTGTTTTTT. This gives the protein CASTPGTPARELFF.

This clonotype was picked up a small number of times. The genes are TRBV7-2 and TRBJ1-1, with TRBD1 as a possible D gene (5 bases). Looked up from germline, CDR1 is SGHTA and CDR2 is FQGNSA. The V end lost 4 bases, the J end lost 0 bases, and 9 bases lay between the germline ends. CDR3 length: 14 amino acids. The CDR3 reads CASSSRVVNTEAFF. CDR3 coding DNA: TGTGCCAGCAGCTCCAGGGTGGTGAACACTGAAGCTTTCTTT. Complete variable domain (other parts from reference TRBV7-2 and TRBJ1-1): GAGVSQSPSNKVTEKGKDVELRCDPISGHTALYWYRQSLGQGLEFLIYFQGNSAPDKSGLPSDRFSAERTGGSVSTLTIQRTQQEDSAVYLCASSSRVVNTEAFFGQGTRLTVV.

This clonotype showed up many times. The chain is built from TRBV5-1 and TRBJ2-5; 12 bases map to TRBD2. CDR1 SGHRS and CDR2 YFSETQ come from the germline V gene. The CDR3 consists of 18 residues. V dropped 1 base and J dropped 5; count of bases not matched to a gene: 12. For the CDR3, the DNA is TGCGCCAGCAGCTTGATGTCTAGCGGGAGGGCCGCGCGGGAGACCCAGTACTTC. Its translation: CASSLMSSGRAARETQYF.

The chain recombines TRBV12-3 or TRBV12-4 with TRBJ2-1; TRBD2 matches 9 bases. This CDR3 has 17 residues. V lost 3 bases, J lost 8 bases, and 14 bases stayed unmatched. This CDR3 reads CASSFGGGSGSSDEQFF. The CDR3 DNA reads TGTGCCAGCAGTTTCGGCGGGGGTAGCGGGAGCTCCGATGAGCAGTTCTTC.

This chain uses TRBV18 with TRBJ2-7; D is tentatively TRBD1 or TRBD2 (5 bases each). The CDR3 has 14 amino acids. V was clipped by 1 base and J by 3 bases, with 10 bases between them. Germline assignment: CDR1 KGHSH and CDR2 LQKENI. The CDR3 nucleotides read TGTGCCAGCTCACCACGGGATGGGGGCTACGAGCAGTACTTC. Translation: CASSPRDGGYEQYF.

This clonotype was seen only a few times. The CDR3 DNA follows: TGCAGTGCTAGCCCGGGACTAGAGAGGGAGACCCAGTACTTC. It codes for CSASPGLERETQYF. The rearrangement joins TRBV20-1 to TRBJ2-5; 8 positions match TRBD2. The CDR3 has 14 residues. Trimming cost V 3 bases and J 5 bases; bases outside gene matches: 8. The germline CDR1 and CDR2 sequences are DFQATT and SNEGSKA (reference sequence).

The V call is TRBV6-1, the J call TRBJ2-7, with D possibly matching TRBD1 (6 bases). The CDR3 runs to 14 residues. Germline V gene data show CDR1 as MNHNS and CDR2 as SASEGT. With 5 bases removed from V and 2 bases from J, the gap between germline ends came to 13 bases. CDR3 protein: CASSKVQGTYEQYF. In DNA form, the CDR3 reads TGTGCCAGCAGTAAGGTACAGGGTACCTACGAGCAGTACTTC.